The TCR beta chain described here comes from a study of blood T cell repertoires in COVID-19. Per the original methods: Amplification from reference gene primers served as the basis for estimated nucleated cell counts. Only in-frame clones appear in the TCRdb table, and some are missing; sequencing was by immunoSEQ multiplex PCR. That table furnishes V, J and clone size, whereas the DNA furnished D and trimming. In the table there are 490,000 or so clones, approximately 86% of which are singletons. Material: PBMCs or T cells enriched from blood (not recorded which). This clonotype was sampled from a woman aged 60-70 years who had recovered from COVID-19.

CDR3 sequence (DNA): TGTGCCACCAGTGATTTAGAGGACTCATACACAGATACGCAGTATTTT. Translation: CATSDLEDSYTDTQYF. The rearrangement links TRBV24-1 to TRBJ2-3; D may be TRBD2 (5 bases). Trimming took off 1 base at V and 2 bases at J, with 12 bases between the two ends. Per germline, CDR1 KGHDR and CDR2 SFDVKD. This CDR3 region has 16 residues.